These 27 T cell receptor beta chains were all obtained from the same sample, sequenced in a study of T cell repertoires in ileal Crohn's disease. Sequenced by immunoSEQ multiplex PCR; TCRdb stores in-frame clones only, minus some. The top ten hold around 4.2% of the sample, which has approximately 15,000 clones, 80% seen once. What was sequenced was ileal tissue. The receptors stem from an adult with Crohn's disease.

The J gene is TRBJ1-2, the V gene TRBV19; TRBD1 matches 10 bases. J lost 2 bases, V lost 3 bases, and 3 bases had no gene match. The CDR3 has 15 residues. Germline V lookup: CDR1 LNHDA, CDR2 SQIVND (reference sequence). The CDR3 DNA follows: TGTGCCAGTAGTATCGGGACAGGGGCAAACTATGGCTACACCTTC. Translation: CASSIGTGANYGYTF.

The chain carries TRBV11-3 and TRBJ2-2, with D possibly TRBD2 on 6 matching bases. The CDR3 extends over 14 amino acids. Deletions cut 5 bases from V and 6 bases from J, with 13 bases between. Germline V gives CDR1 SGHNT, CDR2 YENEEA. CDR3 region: CASSQTSLAGELFF. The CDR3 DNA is TGTGCCAGCAGCCAGACTAGTCTCGCCGGGGAGCTGTTTTTT. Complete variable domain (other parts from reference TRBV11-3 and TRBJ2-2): EAGVVQSPRYKIIEKKQPVAFWCNPISGHNTLYWYLQNLGQGPELLIRYENEEAVDDSQLPKDRFSAERLKGVDSTLKIQPAELGDSAVYLCASSQTSLAGELFFGEGSRLTVL.

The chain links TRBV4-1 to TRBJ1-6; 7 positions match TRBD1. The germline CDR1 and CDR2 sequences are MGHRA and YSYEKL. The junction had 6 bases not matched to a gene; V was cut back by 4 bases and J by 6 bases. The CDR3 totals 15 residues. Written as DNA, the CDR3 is TGCGCCAGCAGCCTAGGACAGGAAGGTAATTCACCCCTCCACTTT. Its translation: CASSLGQEGNSPLHF.

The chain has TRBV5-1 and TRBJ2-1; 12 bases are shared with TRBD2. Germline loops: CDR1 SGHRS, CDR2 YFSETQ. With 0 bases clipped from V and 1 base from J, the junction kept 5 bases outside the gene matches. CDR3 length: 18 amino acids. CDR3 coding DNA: TGCGCCAGCAGCTTGGGACTAGCGGGAGTAGGGTCCTACAATGAGCAGTTCTTC. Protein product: CASSLGLAGVGSYNEQFF.

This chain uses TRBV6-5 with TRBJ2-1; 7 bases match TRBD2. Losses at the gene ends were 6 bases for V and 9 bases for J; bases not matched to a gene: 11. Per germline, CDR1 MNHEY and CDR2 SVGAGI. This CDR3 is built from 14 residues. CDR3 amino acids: CASRDTSASGEQFF. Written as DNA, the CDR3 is TGTGCCAGCAGGGATACTAGCGCTTCGGGTGAGCAGTTCTTC.

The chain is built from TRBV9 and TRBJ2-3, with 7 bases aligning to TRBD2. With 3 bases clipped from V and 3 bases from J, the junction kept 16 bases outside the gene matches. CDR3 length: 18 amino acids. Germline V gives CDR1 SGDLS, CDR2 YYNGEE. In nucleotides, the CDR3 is TGTGCCAGCAGCGCCGCTCCACTAGCGAAAAAAGGAACAGATACGCAGTATTTT. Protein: CASSAAPLAKKGTDTQYF. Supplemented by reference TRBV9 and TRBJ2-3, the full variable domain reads DSGVTQTPKHLITATGQRVTLRCSPRSGDLSVYWYQQSLDQGLQFLIQYYNGEERAKGNILERFSAQQFPDLHSELNLSSLELGDSALYFCASSAAPLAKKGTDTQYFGPGTRLTVL.

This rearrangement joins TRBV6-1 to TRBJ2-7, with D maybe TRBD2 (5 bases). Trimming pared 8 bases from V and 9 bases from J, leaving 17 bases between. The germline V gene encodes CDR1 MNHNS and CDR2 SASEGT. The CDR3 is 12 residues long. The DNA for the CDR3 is TGTGCCAGCCGGTCCGGGAATAGCGCGCAGTACTTC. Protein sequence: CASRSGNSAQYF.

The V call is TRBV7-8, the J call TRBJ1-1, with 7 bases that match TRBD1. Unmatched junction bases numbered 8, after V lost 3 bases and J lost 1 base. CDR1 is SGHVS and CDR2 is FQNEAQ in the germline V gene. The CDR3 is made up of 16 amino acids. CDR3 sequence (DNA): TGTGCCAGCAGCTTTAGACCACAGGGGAAGAACACTGAAGCTTTCTTT. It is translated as CASSFRPQGKNTEAFF.

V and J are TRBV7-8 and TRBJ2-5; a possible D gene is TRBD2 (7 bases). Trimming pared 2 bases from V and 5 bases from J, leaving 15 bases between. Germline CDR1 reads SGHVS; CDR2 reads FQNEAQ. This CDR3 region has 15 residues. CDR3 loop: CASSLYGGAGETQYF. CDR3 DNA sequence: TGTGCCAGCAGCTTATATGGGGGGGCGGGGGAGACCCAGTACTTC.

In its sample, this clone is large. The CDR3 nucleotides read TGTGCCAGCAGTTTCGGACTCCCTGACACTGAAGCTTTCTTT. This encodes CASSFGLPDTEAFF. The gene calls are TRBV6-6 and TRBJ1-1; no reliable D call. V gave up 4 bases and J gave up 3 bases, with 12 bases separating them. Germline V gene data show CDR1 as MNHNY and CDR2 as SVGAGI (reference sequence). The CDR3 loop spans 14 amino acids.

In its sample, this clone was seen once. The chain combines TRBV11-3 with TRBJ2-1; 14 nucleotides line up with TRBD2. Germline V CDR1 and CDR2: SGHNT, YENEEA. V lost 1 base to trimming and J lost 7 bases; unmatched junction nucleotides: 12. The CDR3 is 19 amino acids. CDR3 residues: CASSLAGTSGGNRGNEQFF. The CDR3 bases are TGTGCCAGCAGCTTAGCTGGGACTAGCGGGGGAAACAGGGGGAATGAGCAGTTCTTC.

The DNA for the CDR3 is TGTGCCAGCAGCGCCGGGACTTCCAATGAGCAGTTCTTC. It codes for CASSAGTSNEQFF. The genes are TRBV9 and TRBJ2-1, with TRBD2 as a possible D gene (6 bases). This CDR3 has 13 residues. Germline V gene data show CDR1 as SGDLS and CDR2 as YYNGEE. V gave up 3 bases and J gave up 6 bases, with 10 bases separating them.

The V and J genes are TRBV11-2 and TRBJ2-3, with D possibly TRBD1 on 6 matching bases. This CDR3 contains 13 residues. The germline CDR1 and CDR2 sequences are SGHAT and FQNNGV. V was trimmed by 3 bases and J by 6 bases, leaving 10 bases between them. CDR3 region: CASSFQGTDTQYF. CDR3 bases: TGTGCCAGCAGCTTCCAGGGGACGGATACGCAGTATTTT.

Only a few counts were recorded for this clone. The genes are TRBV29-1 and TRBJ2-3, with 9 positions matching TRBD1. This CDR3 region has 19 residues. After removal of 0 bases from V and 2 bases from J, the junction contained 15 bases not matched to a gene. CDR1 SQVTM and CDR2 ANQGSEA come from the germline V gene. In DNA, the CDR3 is TGCAGCGTTGAAGACATCGGGACAGGGCGTGGGAATCCCACAGATACGCAGTATTTT. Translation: CSVEDIGTGRGNPTDTQYF.

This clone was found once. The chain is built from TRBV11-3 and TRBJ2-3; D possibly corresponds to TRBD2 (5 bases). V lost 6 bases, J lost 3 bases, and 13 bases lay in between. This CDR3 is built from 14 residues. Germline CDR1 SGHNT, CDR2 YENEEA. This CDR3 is CASRLRLMTDTQYF. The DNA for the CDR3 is TGTGCCAGCAGACTTAGACTAATGACAGATACGCAGTATTTT.

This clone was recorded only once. CDR3 in amino acids: CASSLGGGALGTGELFF. The CDR3 coding sequence is TGTGCCAGCAGCTTAGGCGGGGGAGCTCTTGGCACCGGGGAGCTGTTTTTT. The chain combines TRBV7-8 with TRBJ2-2, with 7 bases identical to TRBD2. The CDR3 spans 17 residues. CDR1 is SGHVS, CDR2 FQNEAQ, per germline. V shed 1 base, J shed 4 bases, and the junction held 9 bases outside the gene matches.

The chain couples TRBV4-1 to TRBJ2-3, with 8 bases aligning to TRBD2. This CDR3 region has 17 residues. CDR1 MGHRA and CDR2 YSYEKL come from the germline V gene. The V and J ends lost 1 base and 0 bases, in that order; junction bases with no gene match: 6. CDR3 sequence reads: CASSQGVAGTSTDTQYF. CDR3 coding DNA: TGCGCCAGCAGCCAAGGAGTAGCGGGGACTAGCACAGATACGCAGTATTTT.

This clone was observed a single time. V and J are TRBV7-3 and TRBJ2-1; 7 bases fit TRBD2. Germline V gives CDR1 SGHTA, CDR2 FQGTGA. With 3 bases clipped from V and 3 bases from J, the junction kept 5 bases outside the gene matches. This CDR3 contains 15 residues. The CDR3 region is CASSFRGGNYNEQFF. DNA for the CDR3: TGTGCCAGCAGCTTTCGCGGGGGTAACTACAATGAGCAGTTCTTC. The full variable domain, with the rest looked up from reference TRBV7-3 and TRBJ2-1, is GAGVSQTPSNKVTEKGKYVELRCDPISGHTALYWYRQSLGQGPEFLIYFQGTGAADDSGLPNDRFFAVRPEGSVSTLKIQRTERGDSAVYLCASSFRGGNYNEQFFGPGTRLTVL.

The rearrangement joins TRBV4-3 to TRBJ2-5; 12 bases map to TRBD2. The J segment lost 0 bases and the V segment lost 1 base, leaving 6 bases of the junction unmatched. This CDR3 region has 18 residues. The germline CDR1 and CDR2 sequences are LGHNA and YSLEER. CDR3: CASSQGLAGDWDQETQYF. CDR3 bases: TGCGCCAGCAGCCAAGGACTAGCGGGAGATTGGGACCAAGAGACCCAGTACTTC.

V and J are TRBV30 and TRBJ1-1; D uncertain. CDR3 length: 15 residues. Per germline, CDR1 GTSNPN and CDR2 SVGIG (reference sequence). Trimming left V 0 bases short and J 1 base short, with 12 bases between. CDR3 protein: CAWSVRVIRNTEAFF. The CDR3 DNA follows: TGTGCCTGGAGTGTACGCGTGATCCGGAACACTGAAGCTTTCTTT.

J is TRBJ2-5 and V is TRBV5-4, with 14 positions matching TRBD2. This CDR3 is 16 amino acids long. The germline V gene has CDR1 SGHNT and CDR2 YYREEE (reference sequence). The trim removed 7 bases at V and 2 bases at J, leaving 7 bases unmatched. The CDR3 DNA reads TGTGCCAGCGGGACTAGCGGGGGAACCAGTCAAGAGACCCAGTACTTC. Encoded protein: CASGTSGGTSQETQYF.

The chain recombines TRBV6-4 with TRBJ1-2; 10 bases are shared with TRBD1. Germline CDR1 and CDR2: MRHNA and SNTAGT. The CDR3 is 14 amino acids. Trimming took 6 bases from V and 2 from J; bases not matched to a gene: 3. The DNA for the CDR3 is TGTGCCAGCAGAGGGACAGGGGACAACTATGGCTACACCTTC. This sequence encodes CASRGTGDNYGYTF.

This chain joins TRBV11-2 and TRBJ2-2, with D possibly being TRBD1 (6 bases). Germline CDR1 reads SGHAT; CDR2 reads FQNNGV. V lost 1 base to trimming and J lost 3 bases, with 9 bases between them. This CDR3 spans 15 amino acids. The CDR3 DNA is TGTGCCAGCAGCTTAGTCCCAGGGGACACCGGGGAGCTGTTTTTT. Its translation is CASSLVPGDTGELFF.

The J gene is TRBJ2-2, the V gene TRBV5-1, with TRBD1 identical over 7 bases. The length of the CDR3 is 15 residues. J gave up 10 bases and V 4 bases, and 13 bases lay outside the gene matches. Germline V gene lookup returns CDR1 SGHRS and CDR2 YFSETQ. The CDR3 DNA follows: TGCGCCAGCAGCAACGAGGGGGCACTGGGGATGGAGCTGTTTTTT. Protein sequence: CASSNEGALGMELFF.

CDR3 loop: CASSLAWAQTGNTIYF. The DNA of the CDR3 is TGTGCCAGCAGCTTGGCCTGGGCGCAAACTGGAAACACCATATATTTT. The chain uses TRBV5-6 and TRBJ1-3; D remains ambiguous. The CDR3 is 16 residues long. CDR1 and CDR2 (germline): SGHDT, YYEEEE. V gave up 0 bases and J gave up 2 bases, with 12 bases separating them.

Here the CDR3 reads CASSEEGTGFNQPQHF. CDR3 nucleotide sequence: TGTGCCAGCAGTGAAGAAGGGACAGGGTTTAATCAGCCCCAGCATTTT. The rearrangement joins TRBV2 to TRBJ1-5; 9 bases are a match to TRBD1. Losses at the gene ends were 1 base for V and 4 bases for J; bases not matched to a gene: 5. Per the germline V gene, CDR1 is SNHLY and CDR2 is FYNNEI. This CDR3 has 16 residues.

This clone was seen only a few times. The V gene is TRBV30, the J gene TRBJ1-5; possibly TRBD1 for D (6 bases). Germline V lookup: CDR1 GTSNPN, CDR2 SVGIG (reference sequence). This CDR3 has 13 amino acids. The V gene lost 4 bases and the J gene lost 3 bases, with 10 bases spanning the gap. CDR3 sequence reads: CAWTTGPNQPQHF. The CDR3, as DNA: TGTGCCTGGACGACAGGACCCAATCAGCCCCAGCATTTT.